Presented here are 14 T cell receptor beta chains from one specimen sequenced in a study of cytomegalovirus exposure and HLA in healthy donors. Use of 60 Vbeta and 13 Jbeta primers characterized the PCR. TCRdb's table, derived via immunoSEQ multiplex PCR, lists solely in-frame clones and lacks some. Here the sample spans fewer than 200,000 clones, approximately 71% being singletons. The sequenced sample was PBMCs. These receptors all stem from a male donor in good health and CMV-seronegative.

This clone was detected once. The rearrangement uses TRBV4-1 and TRBJ2-6; D may be TRBD1 (5 bases). CDR3 size: 16 residues. V was shortened by 4 bases and J by 2 bases, with 12 bases between the two germline ends. Germline V CDR1 and CDR2: MGHRA, YSYEKL. The CDR3 reads CASSPRKGTGANVLTF. Written as DNA, the CDR3 is TGCGCCAGCAGCCCCCGAAAGGGGACTGGGGCCAACGTCCTGACTTTC.

The chain uses TRBV6-1 and TRBJ2-3; 13 positions agree with TRBD2. The CDR3 contains 15 residues. CDR1 MNHNS and CDR2 SASEGT come from the germline V gene. V shed 2 bases and J 4 bases; nucleotides not matched to a gene: 0. The CDR3 nucleotides are TGTGCCAGCAGTGAAACTAGCGGGGGGGCAGATACGCAGTATTTT. Translation gives CASSETSGGADTQYF.

This clone showed up just once. Other DNA sequences of this sample code for an identical CDR3. The chain joins TRBV6-5 to TRBJ2-7; 9 bases align to TRBD1. The CDR3 consists of 14 residues. In germline, CDR1 is MNHEY, CDR2 SVGAGI. Unmatched junction bases numbered 4, after V lost 2 bases and J lost 5 bases. The CDR3 DNA is TGTGCCAGCAGTTACGGGACAGGGAGCAACGAGCAGTACTTC. Its protein product is CASSYGTGSNEQYF.

The rearrangement joins TRBV7-3 to TRBJ2-3; weak D call: TRBD2 (5 bases). CDR1 is SGHTA, CDR2 FQGTGA, per germline. The CDR3 sequence is 13 residues long. Trimming shortened V by 2 bases and J by 5 bases, and 8 bases separated the two germline ends. DNA for the CDR3: TGTGCCAGCAGCTTATCTCGGGAAGATACGCAGTATTTT. This codes for CASSLSREDTQYF. The full variable domain, rest sourced from reference TRBV7-3 and TRBJ2-3, is GAGVSQTPSNKVTEKGKYVELRCDPISGHTALYWYRQSLGQGPEFLIYFQGTGAADDSGLPNDRFFAVRPEGSVSTLKIQRTERGDSAVYLCASSLSREDTQYFGPGTRLTVL.

This sequence joins TRBV7-9 and TRBJ1-2, with 8 bases matching TRBD1. This CDR3 is built from 14 residues. Germline V CDR1 and CDR2: SEHNR, FQNEAQ (reference sequence). Trimming took 5 bases from V and 4 from J; bases not matched to a gene: 6. CDR3 loop: CASSPGQATYGYTF. CDR3 DNA sequence: TGTGCCAGCAGCCCGGGACAGGCGACCTATGGCTACACCTTC.

J is TRBJ2-5 and V is TRBV7-9; the match to TRBD1 covers 8 bases. Trimming removed 5 bases from V and 2 bases from J; junction bases left unmatched: 13. The germline gives CDR1 SEHNR, CDR2 FQNEAQ (reference sequence). The CDR3 runs 17 residues. DNA of the CDR3: TGTGCCAGCAGCGCTTGGCTGGGACAGGAGATACAAGAGACCCAGTACTTC. Protein: CASSAWLGQEIQETQYF.

This sequence joins TRBV7-9 and TRBJ2-7, with 8 nucleotides matching TRBD2. Trimming took 5 bases from V and 2 from J; bases not matched to a gene: 5. The CDR3 is 14 residues long. CDR1 is SEHNR and CDR2 is FQNEAQ in the germline V gene (reference sequence). CDR3 in amino acids: CASSLRGGPYEQYF. The CDR3 coding sequence is TGTGCCAGCAGCCTTCGGGGGGGGCCCTACGAGCAGTACTTC.

The rearrangement joins TRBV2 to TRBJ1-5; TRBD1 matches 9 bases. V lost 7 bases to trimming and J lost 7 bases; unmatched junction nucleotides: 5. Germline-derived CDR1 and CDR2 are SNHLY and FYNNEI. The CDR3 consists of 13 residues. The CDR3 spells CASNRDREQPQHF. The CDR3, as DNA: TGTGCCAGCAACCGGGACAGGGAACAGCCCCAGCATTTT.

The J gene is TRBJ2-2, the V gene TRBV14; 10 bases align to TRBD2. The CDR3 length is 16 residues. Germline V gene lookup returns CDR1 SGHDN and CDR2 FVKESK. V dropped 4 bases and J dropped 9; count of bases not matched to a gene: 11. CDR3 loop: CASSPGTSGRGRELFF. CDR3 coding DNA: TGTGCCAGCAGCCCCGGGACCAGCGGGAGGGGCCGGGAGCTGTTTTTT.

The chain joins TRBV6-1 to TRBJ1-1; possible D gene TRBD1, 5 bases. The CDR3 is made up of 14 amino acids. Trimming cost V 3 bases and J 5 bases, with 13 bases left between them. CDR1 MNHNS and CDR2 SASEGT come from the germline V gene. CDR3 nucleotide sequence: TGTGCCAGCAGTGAGCCTGGCCGGGGGACTGAAGCTTTCTTT. It yields the protein CASSEPGRGTEAFF.

About this clone itself: Its ends do not fully match the called genes, so a read error is possible. V is TRBV4-2 and J is TRBJ2-5, with D perhaps matching TRBD2 (6 bases). Germline CDR1 LGHNA, CDR2 YNFKEQ. This CDR3 region has 15 residues. The CDR3 loop reads CASSQRSSAEESQYF. CDR3 nucleotides: TGTGCCAGCAGCCAACGGTCTAGCGCCGAAGAGTCCCAGTACTTC.

The chain joins TRBV7-8 to TRBJ1-5; unclear D gene. The CDR3 spans 14 residues. Germline CDR1 and CDR2: SGHVS and FQNEAQ. V lost 5 bases, J lost 5 bases, and 13 bases lay in between. CDR3 coding DNA: TGTGCCAGCAGCCTAGGTGGAGGGTATCAGCCCCAGCATTTT. Translation gives CASSLGGGYQPQHF.

CDR3: CASRTEGGSTYEQYF. The DNA for the CDR3 is TGTGCCAGCAGGACCGAAGGCGGGTCCACCTACGAGCAGTACTTC. The J gene is TRBJ2-7, the V gene TRBV2, with a tentative D call TRBD2 (5 bases). Germline V gene lookup returns CDR1 SNHLY and CDR2 FYNNEI. V was trimmed by 6 bases and J by 2 bases, leaving 17 bases between them. CDR3 length: 15 residues. The full variable domain, in which reference TRBV2 and TRBJ2-7 provide the parts outside the CDR3, is EPEVTQTPSHQVTQMGQEVILRCVPISNHLYFYWYRQILGQKVEFLVSFYNNEISEKSEIFDDQFSVERPDGSNFTLKIRSTKLEDSAMYFCASRTEGGSTYEQYFGPGTRLTVT.

This chain connects TRBV28 to TRBJ2-2, with a tentative D call TRBD2 (5 bases). V shed 7 bases and J shed 2 bases, with 17 bases lying between them. Germline loops: CDR1 MDHEN, CDR2 SYDVKM. This CDR3 is 16 amino acids long. The CDR3 protein is CASKVSVLANTGELFF. In DNA form, the CDR3 reads TGTGCCAGCAAGGTTAGCGTCCTTGCCAACACCGGGGAGCTGTTTTTT.